The present entry profiles one T cell receptor (beta chain) with its context. Its specificity is unknown. This sample was included in a study of T cells after yellow fever vaccination. The ends were cut back, 1 base at V and 7 bases at J, with 14 bases in the middle. Germline CDR1 is SGHTA and CDR2 is FQGNSA. There are 15 residues in the CDR3. Study-wide points: Weaker, the secondary response peaked sooner, at day 5 versus 15.

A 5'RACE template-switching step, the method used to make TCR cDNA, added a universal primer site and UMIs. Each CDR3 protein is one row after TCRdb ran MiXCR on the 5' RACE reads. Of about 210,000 distinct CDR3 sequences in the sample, around 3.1% were seen once. This chain joins TRBV7-2 and TRBJ2-1; tentatively, D is TRBD2 (6 bases). Source: CD4+ T cells sorted from PBMCs, taken 10 days after the yellow fever booster vaccination. The clonotype comes from a man aged 18 to 30 who received the YFV17D yellow fever vaccine. The CDR3 protein is CASSLDTAGINEQFF. CDR3 sequence (DNA): TGTGCCAGCAGCTTAGATACGGCGGGAATAAATGAGCAGTTCTTC. Drawing the rest from reference TRBV7-2 and TRBJ2-1, the complete variable domain is GAGVSQSPSNKVTEKGKDVELRCDPISGHTALYWYRQSLGQGLEFLIYFQGNSAPDKSGLPSDRFSAERTGGSVSTLTIQRTQQEDSAVYLCASSLDTAGINEQFFGPGTRLTVL.